This TCR beta chain derives from a study of cytotoxic CD8 clonotypes in ibrutinib-treated CLL. Study-level background: Researchers reported 11 relapsed/refractory and roughly 14 treatment-naive patients, about 17 of them IGHV unmutated.

This CDR3 is built from 15 residues. The germline V gene encodes CDR1 MNHNY and CDR2 SVGAGI (reference sequence). The ends were cut back, 1 base at V and 0 bases at J, with 8 bases in the middle. TCRdb's copy holds only in-frame clones and misses some; the assay was immunoSEQ multiplex PCR. The data hold some 140,000 clones, with around four fifths observed a single time. Sequencing used PBMCs, obtained after 24 months of ibrutinib treatment. The TCR originated in a human donor with chronic lymphocytic leukemia. V usage is TRBV6-6 and J usage is TRBJ2-3, with D uncertain. The CDR3 nucleotides are TGTGCCAGCAGTTACTATGCGGAGAGCACAGATACGCAGTATTTT. Encoded protein: CASSYYAESTDTQYF.